The TCR beta chain described here comes from a study of CD8 T cells in Susac syndrome. Comments on this clonotype: As yet, its antigen is unknown.

RNA in amounts of roughly 0.5 to 1 ug was reverse transcribed with random hexamers. It was immunoSEQ multiplex PCR that amplified TCR beta CDR3 across 54 Vbeta and 13 Jbeta. One entry per CDR3 protein results from TCRdb running MiXCR on the immunoSEQ multiplex PCR reads. The repertoire holds hundreds of thousands of distinct CDR3 sequences, with roughly 95% as singletons. Study-level results: The study's TCR sequencing and HLA analysis drew on a certain number of individuals. That number was acknowledged as relatively small.

The CDR3 length is 14 residues. V was cut by 1 base and J by 5 bases, with 8 bases left in between. Germline V gene lookup returns CDR1 LGHDT and CDR2 YNNKEL (reference sequence). The material sequenced was CD4+ T cells from PBMCs. The V call is TRBV3-1, the J call TRBJ2-2; perhaps TRBD2 as D (5 bases). The sequence was obtained from a human donor with multiple sclerosis. The CDR3 DNA is TGTGCCAGCAGCCAAGCGGGATGGACCGGGGAGCTGTTTTTT. The encoded protein is CASSQAGWTGELFF.